Below are 32 T cell receptor beta chains sequenced from a single sample in a study of T-cell memory formation after mild COVID-19. TCRdb re-called the 5' RACE reads with MiXCR, one entry per CDR3 protein. The sample shows 110,000 to 150,000 distinct CDR3 sequences, under 30% of them seen only once. What was sequenced was PBMCs or a T cell subset sorted from them (not recorded which). The receptor source for this set is an adult woman who had mild COVID-19 (a few samples of this study predate the infection). Cell type and time point are not known.

This chain connects TRBV29-1 to TRBJ2-7; 7 nucleotides align to TRBD1. V was pared by 5 bases and J by 0 bases, with 4 bases of the junction left unmatched. Germline V gives CDR1 SQVTM, CDR2 ANQGSEA. The CDR3 length is 13 residues. CDR3 residues: CSVPGQSSYEQYF. The DNA of the CDR3 is TGCAGCGTTCCGGGACAGAGCTCCTACGAGCAGTACTTC.

The J gene is TRBJ1-1, the V gene TRBV3-1; no reliable D call. This CDR3 is built from 16 residues. The V gene's germline CDR1 is LGHDT and CDR2 YNNKEL (reference sequence). V was trimmed by 0 bases and J by 1 base, leaving 12 bases between them. The CDR3 spells CASSQERGWENTEAFF. CDR3 bases: TGTGCCAGCAGCCAAGAGAGAGGGTGGGAGAACACTGAAGCTTTCTTT.

The rearrangement joins TRBV20-1 to TRBJ2-5; the match to TRBD2 covers 10 bases. The CDR3 consists of 17 residues. CDR1 DFQATT and CDR2 SNEGSKA come from the germline V gene (reference sequence). The J segment lost 4 bases and the V segment lost 0 bases, leaving 11 bases of the junction unmatched. CDR3 DNA: TGCAGTGCTAGAGATAGGGCTAGCGGGGGACTGGTAGAGACCCAGTACTTC. Translating it yields CSARDRASGGLVETQYF.

The chain has TRBV4-2 and TRBJ2-5; D unresolved. Germline V gives CDR1 LGHNA, CDR2 YNFKEQ. The CDR3 is 11 residues long. Trimming took off 0 bases at V and 5 bases at J, with 1 base between the two ends. The chain's CDR3 is CASSQDETQYF. CDR3 nucleotide sequence: TGTGCCAGCAGCCAAGACGAGACCCAGTACTTC.

This clonotype appeared a few times. This chain connects TRBV5-1 to TRBJ2-7; tentative D call: TRBD1 (6 bases). V was trimmed by 0 bases and J by 5 bases, leaving 12 bases between them. The CDR3 extends over 14 amino acids. Germline-derived CDR1 and CDR2 are SGHRS and YFSETQ. Written as DNA, the CDR3 is TGCGCCAGCAGCTTGGATTGGGGGCCCCACGAGCAGTACTTC. As protein: CASSLDWGPHEQYF.

V and J are TRBV4-2 and TRBJ1-2; 7 bases are shared with TRBD1. V lost 3 bases to trimming and J lost 4 bases; unmatched junction nucleotides: 2. The CDR3 is 13 amino acids. CDR1 is LGHNA and CDR2 is YNFKEQ in the germline V gene. The CDR3 nucleotides are TGTGCCAGCAGCCAGTCAGGGGGCTATGGCTACACCTTC. It is translated as CASSQSGGYGYTF.

The chain couples TRBV12-3 or TRBV12-4 to TRBJ2-7, with D possibly being TRBD2 (5 bases). The CDR3 length is 14 residues. The V gene lost 3 bases and the J gene lost 2 bases, with 11 bases spanning the gap. CDR3 region: CASSLVGLTYEQYF. The CDR3 DNA follows: TGTGCCAGCAGTTTGGTCGGACTCACCTACGAGCAGTACTTC.

This clonotype has more than one count but fewer than ten. This sequence joins TRBV6-2 or TRBV6-3 and TRBJ2-7; 11 bases align to TRBD2. Trimming removed 4 bases from V and 2 bases from J; junction bases left unmatched: 28. Germline V lookup: CDR1 MNHEY, CDR2 SVGEGT. This CDR3 contains 23 residues. The CDR3 DNA is TGTGCCAGCAGTTTCAACTCCCGATCTACTAGCGGGAGCGACTCGAAGGGAGCCTACGAGCAGTACTTC. Translated: CASSFNSRSTSGSDSKGAYEQYF.

The chain has TRBV7-6 and TRBJ2-1; D is possibly TRBD1 or TRBD2 (5 bases each). Germline loops: CDR1 SGHVS, CDR2 FNYEAQ. V shed 3 bases and J shed 8 bases, with 11 bases lying between them. This CDR3 region has 13 residues. The DNA for the CDR3 is TGTGCCAGCAGCTTCTCGGGGCCCGATGAGCAGTTCTTC. Translated, it gives CASSFSGPDEQFF.

V usage is TRBV20-1 and J usage is TRBJ2-7; 12 bases are a match to TRBD2. With 5 bases clipped from V and 5 bases from J, the junction kept 7 bases outside the gene matches. This CDR3 is built from 14 residues. The germline CDR1 and CDR2 sequences are DFQATT and SNEGSKA (reference sequence). The CDR3 loop reads CSAERLAGVHEQYF. The CDR3 DNA reads TGCAGTGCTGAGAGACTAGCGGGAGTTCACGAGCAGTACTTC.

This clonotype appeared a few times. The gene calls are TRBV14 and TRBJ1-4, with 11 bases identical to TRBD1. CDR1 and CDR2 from the germline V gene are SGHDN and FVKESK. V dropped 1 base and J dropped 8; count of bases not matched to a gene: 15. This CDR3 region has 19 residues. The DNA of the CDR3 is TGTGCCAGCAGCCAAGGTTGGGAACTCTTCGGGACAGGGGGAGAAAAACTGTTTTTT. This sequence encodes CASSQGWELFGTGGEKLFF.

The chain recombines TRBV4-3 with TRBJ1-1; the match to TRBD1 covers 7 bases. CDR3 size: 14 residues. V was pared by 4 bases and J by 7 bases, with 9 bases of the junction left unmatched. Germline lookup yields CDR1 LGHNA and CDR2 YSLEER. This chain's CDR3 is CASSPSQGGGEAFF. The CDR3 DNA reads TGCGCCAGCAGCCCGTCCCAGGGGGGGGGTGAAGCTTTCTTT.

This clonotype was seen repeatedly, ten times or more. The CDR3 spells CASSLTSSTYYNEQFF. The CDR3 DNA reads TGTGCCAGCAGCTTAACTAGCTCTACCTACTACAATGAGCAGTTCTTC. This chain uses TRBV7-3 with TRBJ2-1; D ambiguous. Per the germline V gene, CDR1 is SGHTA and CDR2 is FQGTGA. V gave up 0 bases and J gave up 3 bases, with 12 bases separating them. This CDR3 spans 16 amino acids.

The V and J genes are TRBV7-6 and TRBJ2-3; 7 nucleotides match TRBD2. CDR1 and CDR2 from the germline V gene are SGHVS and FNYEAQ. The CDR3 spans 17 residues. With V trimmed by 1 base and J by 0 bases, 7 bases remained unmatched. CDR3 residues: CASSLGASGASTDTQYF. In nucleotides, the CDR3 is TGTGCCAGCAGCTTAGGGGCTAGCGGAGCCAGCACAGATACGCAGTATTTT.

This chain connects TRBV2 to TRBJ1-6; TRBD1 might be the D (5 bases). Deletions cut 2 bases from V and 0 bases from J, with 11 bases between. Germline lookup yields CDR1 SNHLY and CDR2 FYNNEI. The CDR3 is 17 amino acids. The CDR3 loop reads CASSERGTSSYNSPLHF. CDR3 coding DNA: TGTGCCAGCAGTGAACGGGGGACGAGCTCCTATAATTCACCCCTCCACTTT. The whole variable domain, remainder taken from reference TRBV2 and TRBJ1-6, is EPEVTQTPSHQVTQMGQEVILRCVPISNHLYFYWYRQILGQKVEFLVSFYNNEISEKSEIFDDQFSVERPDGSNFTLKIRSTKLEDSAMYFCASSERGTSSYNSPLHFGNGTRLTVT.

The gene calls are TRBV6-5 and TRBJ2-7; D call uncertain. The CDR3 length is 13 residues. V was cut by 9 bases and J by 0 bases, with 12 bases left in between. Germline V lookup: CDR1 MNHEY, CDR2 SVGAGI. Written as DNA, the CDR3 is TGTGCCAGTTGTGGCGGAAGCTCCTACGAGCAGTACTTC. It codes for CASCGGSSYEQYF.

This clonotype was observed a few times. Written as DNA, the CDR3 is TGTGCCAGCAGCTTAGGCCCTAGCGGGGCCAGCTCCTACGAGCAGTACTTC. Translated: CASSLGPSGASSYEQYF. V gene TRBV13 combines with J gene TRBJ2-7, with 9 nucleotides matching TRBD2. The ends lost 0 bases at V and 0 bases at J; junction bases unmatched: 6. The CDR3 runs 17 residues. Germline V gene data show CDR1 as PRHDT and CDR2 as FYEKMQ (reference sequence).

This clonotype was detected once. V and J are TRBV15 and TRBJ2-2; 8 nucleotides match TRBD1. The CDR3 has 14 amino acids. Germline-derived CDR1 and CDR2 are LNHNV and YYDKDF (reference sequence). Trimming cost V 7 bases and J 5 bases; bases outside gene matches: 6. Written as DNA, the CDR3 is TGTGCCACCAATCCAGGGGGCTGGACCGGGGAGCTGTTTTTT. Its translation: CATNPGGWTGELFF.

The chain employs TRBV27 and TRBJ1-5; TRBD1 is a possible D gene (6 bases). Germline V lookup: CDR1 MNHEY, CDR2 SMNVEV (reference sequence). The CDR3 totals 15 residues. The V and J ends lost 5 bases and 5 bases respectively, with 16 bases between them. The CDR3 DNA reads as TGTGCCAGCAGTCCCCTACCGCACAGGGATCAGCCCCAGCATTTT. It translates to CASSPLPHRDQPQHF.

V is TRBV24-1 and J is TRBJ1-1; a possible D gene is TRBD1 (5 bases). The CDR3 runs 13 residues. The V gene lost 8 bases and the J gene lost 3 bases, with 12 bases spanning the gap. Germline lookup yields CDR1 KGHDR and CDR2 SFDVKD. The DNA for the CDR3 is TGTGCCACCACGGACAACTATCACACTGAAGCTTTCTTT. Translation gives CATTDNYHTEAFF.

The V call is TRBV6-5, the J call TRBJ2-1; TRBD2 aligns across 9 bases. This CDR3 spans 17 amino acids. V shed 0 bases and J 8 bases; nucleotides not matched to a gene: 11. Germline CDR1 and CDR2: MNHEY and SVGAGI. CDR3 bases: TGTGCCAGCAGTTACTCGATGGTGCGGGAGGGCTGGTATGAGCAGTTCTTC. Encoded protein: CASSYSMVREGWYEQFF.

This clonotype was seen more than once but under ten times. J is TRBJ2-5 and V is TRBV7-8; no reliable D call. The CDR3 extends over 13 amino acids. Germline V CDR1 and CDR2: SGHVS, FQNEAQ. V was clipped by 1 base and J by 5 bases, with 8 bases between them. The CDR3: CASSLEELETQYF. The CDR3 DNA reads TGTGCCAGCAGCTTAGAGGAGCTGGAGACCCAGTACTTC.

V gene TRBV20-1 combines with J gene TRBJ1-1; a weak D match, TRBD1 (5 bases). Trimming stripped 5 bases from V and 2 bases from J, with 15 bases between. The CDR3 is made up of 14 amino acids. Germline V CDR1 and CDR2: DFQATT, SNEGSKA (reference sequence). The CDR3 DNA reads TGCAGTGCTTCTGACCCTGGGGCCAACACTGAAGCTTTCTTT. Amino acid sequence: CSASDPGANTEAFF.

The genes are TRBV24-1 and TRBJ2-1; D gene unclear. V shed 5 bases and J shed 3 bases, with 7 bases lying between them. The CDR3 has 13 residues. Germline-derived CDR1 and CDR2 are KGHDR and SFDVKD. This CDR3 is CATSGWDYNEQFF. CDR3 coding DNA: TGTGCCACCAGTGGTTGGGACTACAATGAGCAGTTCTTC.

The chain has TRBV15 and TRBJ2-3, with D possibly matching TRBD1 (5 bases). In germline, CDR1 is LNHNV, CDR2 YYDKDF (reference sequence). V was shortened by 7 bases and J by 0 bases, with 14 bases between the two germline ends. CDR3 size: 15 residues. The CDR3 here is CATKRGTISTDTQYF. CDR3 bases: TGTGCCACCAAAAGGGGCACCATTAGCACAGATACGCAGTATTTT.

This clonotype was seen only once. The chain combines TRBV6-5 with TRBJ1-1; no definite D call. The length of the CDR3 is 14 residues. Germline values: CDR1 MNHEY, CDR2 SVGAGI. V lost 2 bases, J lost 1 base, and 8 bases lay in between. CDR3 DNA: TGTGCCAGCAGTTACGCTACAGAGAACACTGAAGCTTTCTTT. Residues: CASSYATENTEAFF.

This clonotype has more than one count but fewer than ten. The J gene is TRBJ1-2, the V gene TRBV5-4; D is undetermined. Per germline, CDR1 SGHNT and CDR2 YYREEE (reference sequence). V lost 1 base to trimming and J lost 3 bases, with 7 bases between them. The CDR3 covers 13 residues. CDR3 bases: TGTGCCAGCAGCTTGTTTGGGGACTATGGCTACACCTTC. This gives the protein CASSLFGDYGYTF.

The chain combines TRBV11-1 with TRBJ2-7; weak D call: TRBD1 (6 bases). The CDR3 runs 14 residues. V lost 6 bases and J 0 bases, leaving 12 bases between the germline ends. Germline values: CDR1 SGHAT, CDR2 FQDESV (reference sequence). CDR3 protein: CASRGDKSSYEQYF. CDR3 DNA: TGTGCCAGCAGAGGGGACAAGTCCTCCTACGAGCAGTACTTC.

This clonotype has only a few counts. V usage is TRBV5-1 and J usage is TRBJ2-3; possible D gene TRBD1, 6 bases. Germline CDR1 is SGHRS and CDR2 is YFSETQ. This CDR3 spans 17 amino acids. V lost 0 bases to trimming and J lost 6 bases, with 20 bases between them. CDR3 amino acids: CASSLEGGVPPLDTQYF. DNA for the CDR3: TGCGCCAGCAGCTTGGAAGGGGGTGTGCCCCCATTGGATACGCAGTATTTT.

The chain employs TRBV5-1 and TRBJ2-7; 8 nucleotides line up with TRBD2. CDR1 and CDR2 from the germline V gene are SGHRS and YFSETQ. The CDR3 contains 14 residues. V lost 2 bases, J lost 3 bases, and 4 bases stayed unmatched. CDR3 sequence reads: CASSFSSGSYEQYF. DNA for the CDR3: TGCGCCAGCAGCTTCTCAAGCGGGAGCTACGAGCAGTACTTC.

This clonotype has just a few counts. The gene calls are TRBV15 and TRBJ2-2; 7 bases line up with TRBD2. V shed 0 bases, J shed 0 bases, and the junction held 4 bases outside the gene matches. The CDR3 has 17 amino acids. CDR1 and CDR2 (germline): LNHNV, YYDKDF (reference sequence). This chain's CDR3 is CATSREGLDSNTGELFF. The CDR3 nucleotides read TGTGCCACCAGCAGAGAAGGACTAGACTCGAACACCGGGGAGCTGTTTTTT.

This clonotype was observed a handful of times. The chain employs TRBV7-9 and TRBJ2-1; D call uncertain. The CDR3 extends over 17 amino acids. V was trimmed by 4 bases and J by 0 bases, leaving 16 bases between them. Germline lookup yields CDR1 SEHNR and CDR2 FQNEAQ (reference sequence). This CDR3 is CASSSIRASSSYNEQFF. CDR3 coding DNA: TGTGCCAGCAGCTCGATTAGGGCTTCGAGCTCCTACAATGAGCAGTTCTTC.